These 16 T cell receptor beta chains were all obtained from the same sample, sequenced in a study of T cells in Graves' hyperthyroidism and ophthalmopathy. Researchers amplified the TCR beta CDR3 regions from RNA transcripts. First-round RT-PCR targeting the TCR CDR3 was performed with the HTBI primer set. TCRdb re-analysed the multiplex PCR reads in MiXCR, keeping a single row per CDR3 protein. The profile shows a few hundred thousand distinct CDR3 sequences, roughly an eighth of them singletons. Material: blood. The receptor source for this set is a woman between 18 and 29 years old with Graves' hyperthyroidism.

This rearrangement joins TRBV3-1 to TRBJ1-1, with TRBD1 matching over 7 bases. This CDR3 has 14 amino acids. With V trimmed by 3 bases and J by 3 bases, 4 bases remained unmatched. CDR1 is LGHDT, CDR2 YNNKEL, per germline (reference sequence). CDR3 residues: CASSHSTGDTEAFF. The CDR3 region has the DNA TGTGCCAGCAGCCATTCAACAGGGGACACTGAAGCTTTCTTT.

This clonotype was seen many times. The CDR3 DNA is TGTGCCAGCACCGACAGGTATCGCTACGAGCAGTACTTC. Encoded protein: CASTDRYRYEQYF. The chain has TRBV6-2 or TRBV6-3 and TRBJ2-7, with D possibly being TRBD1 (6 bases). The CDR3 length is 13 residues. Germline loops: CDR1 MNHEY, CDR2 SVGEGT. Trimming removed 7 bases at V and 3 bases at J, with 13 bases between.

This clonotype was observed at least ten times. V usage is TRBV20-1 and J usage is TRBJ2-3, with unresolved D. The CDR3 contains 17 residues. Deletions cut 0 bases from V and 2 bases from J, with 18 bases between. The germline CDR1 and CDR2 sequences are DFQATT and SNEGSKA (reference sequence). The CDR3 loop is CSARDQRALRLTDTQYF. The CDR3 DNA sequence: TGCAGTGCTAGAGATCAACGGGCACTAAGGCTCACAGATACGCAGTATTTT.

Worth noting for this clonotype: This may stem from a read error, because a much larger clone lies one nucleotide away. The chain joins TRBV12-3 or TRBV12-4 to TRBJ2-1; TRBD1 matches 7 bases. The length of the CDR3 is 14 residues. CDR3 residues: CASGVRTGVNEQHF. CDR3 DNA sequence: TGTGCCAGCGGTGTTAGGACAGGAGTAAACGAGCAGCACTTC.

This clonotype was observed at least ten times. The CDR3 is CASTKQPGEQYF. CDR3 DNA: TGTGCCAGCACAAAACAACCGGGGGAGCAGTACTTC. This rearrangement joins TRBV12-3 or TRBV12-4 to TRBJ2-7, with TRBD2 as a possible D gene (5 bases). V lost 7 bases to trimming and J lost 7 bases, with 14 bases between them. This CDR3 is 12 amino acids long.

CDR3 coding DNA: TGTGCCAGCAGCGCTTGGACAGGGGACACTGAAGCTTTCTTT. The encoded protein is CASSAWTGDTEAFF. The rearrangement uses TRBV9 and TRBJ1-1; 9 bases agree with TRBD1. This CDR3 region has 14 residues. The V gene's germline CDR1 is SGDLS and CDR2 YYNGEE. V gave up 3 bases and J gave up 3 bases; unmatched junction bases: 3.

Comment on this clonotype: A read error may be the cause here, since a much bigger clone is one base away. The chain recombines TRBV10-3 with TRBJ2-1; D is perhaps TRBD1 (6 bases). The CDR3 loop spans 12 amino acids. The germline CDR1 and CDR2 sequences are ENHRY and SYGVKD. The CDR3 nucleotides are TGTGCCATCAGTGATGGGGGCAATAAGCAGTTCTTC. Translated: CAISDGGNKQFF.

This clonotype was recorded many times. The chain has TRBV11-1 and TRBJ2-7, with 7 bases identical to TRBD2. In germline, CDR1 is SGHAT, CDR2 FQDESV (reference sequence). This CDR3 is built from 14 residues. V was pared by 3 bases and J by 3 bases, with 5 bases of the junction left unmatched. CDR3: CASSFRTSDYEQYF. In DNA, the CDR3 is TGTGCCAGCAGCTTCCGAACTAGCGACTACGAGCAGTACTTC.

This clonotype was seen a few times. V is TRBV28 and J is TRBJ1-5; maybe TRBD1 (6 bases). Germline V gives CDR1 MDHEN, CDR2 SYDVKM. V was trimmed by 8 bases and J by 7 bases, leaving 15 bases between them. CDR3 length: 13 residues. The CDR3 coding sequence is TGTGCCAGCGTTAGCGGGGGGCTCCAGCCCCAGCATTTT. This gives the protein CASVSGGLQPQHF.

In its sample, this clonotype was seen many times. The genes are TRBV20-1 and TRBJ2-1, with D possibly called TRBD1 or TRBD2 (6 bases each). This CDR3 has 14 amino acids. Per the germline V gene, CDR1 is DFQATT and CDR2 is SNEGSKA (reference sequence). The CDR3 region is CRGGPRSSYNEQFF. As DNA, the CDR3 is TGCAGGGGGGGCCCGCGGTCCTCCTACAATGAGCAGTTCTTC.

This clonotype was counted many times. The J gene is TRBJ1-1, the V gene TRBV6-1, with no clear D. Germline CDR1 and CDR2: MNHNS and SASEGT. Deletions cut 6 bases from V and 0 bases from J, with 8 bases between. This CDR3 is 13 amino acids long. The CDR3, as DNA: TGTGCCAGCAGGGCCATCTTGAACACTGAAGCTTTCTTT. It specifies CASRAILNTEAFF.

This clonotype came up a few times. The V gene is TRBV14, the J gene TRBJ2-1; D could derive from TRBD1 or TRBD2 (5 bases each). The CDR3 runs to 16 residues. Trimming left V 3 bases short and J 6 bases short, with 18 bases between. Germline V gives CDR1 SGHDN, CDR2 FVKESK. In nucleotides, the CDR3 is TGTGCCAGCAGCCAGTTCCGGGACCCCAAGGTCAATGAGCAGTTCTTC. Encoded protein: CASSQFRDPKVNEQFF.

There are many counts of this clonotype. V gene TRBV28 combines with J gene TRBJ2-3; 10 positions agree with TRBD1. The CDR3 runs 15 residues. Germline CDR1 is MDHEN and CDR2 is SYDVKM. V lost 5 bases to trimming and J lost 3 bases; unmatched junction nucleotides: 5. The chain's CDR3 is CASSIAGQGTDTQYF. Written as DNA, the CDR3 is TGTGCCAGCAGTATCGCGGGACAGGGGACAGATACGCAGTATTTT.

This clonotype was seen only a few times. This sequence joins TRBV30 and TRBJ2-7; D possibly uses TRBD1 or TRBD2 (5 bases each). V lost 7 bases to trimming and J lost 0 bases, with 19 bases between them. CDR3 length equals 15 residues. CDR1 is GTSNPN, CDR2 SVGIG, per germline (reference sequence). The CDR3 sequence: CASQVRSGTSYEQYF. CDR3 nucleotide sequence: TGTGCCTCTCAGGTACGCTCCGGGACCTCCTACGAGCAGTACTTC.

This clonotype appeared many times. The gene calls are TRBV11-2 and TRBJ1-2, with 7 nucleotides matching TRBD1. With V trimmed by 4 bases and J by 4 bases, 3 bases remained unmatched. The CDR3 is made up of 13 amino acids. Germline values: CDR1 SGHAT, CDR2 FQNNGV. The DNA for the CDR3 is TGTGCCAGCAGCTCGACAGGGATCTATGGCTACACCTTC. It encodes CASSSTGIYGYTF.

The table lists this clonotype with many counts. The rearrangement joins TRBV7-2 to TRBJ2-1; 7 nucleotides agree with TRBD2. Germline assignment: CDR1 SGHTA and CDR2 FQGNSA. This CDR3 contains 14 residues. V trimming: 8 bases; J trimming: 7 bases; junction bases outside the gene matches: 11. CDR3 bases: TGTGCCAGCCTTCCCGGGGCTAGCGGAAATGAGCAGTTCTTC. Translating it yields CASLPGASGNEQFF.